Below, 23 T cell receptor beta chains from the same sample are listed, as sequenced in a study of CD8 T cells in Susac syndrome. Random hexamers were used to reverse transcribe the RNA input (about 0.45 to 1 ug). One entry per CDR3 protein, called by TCRdb with MiXCR from the immunoSEQ multiplex PCR reads. The sample includes 150,000 to 200,000 distinct CDR3 sequences, around 95% of them seen just once. The material sequenced was CD4+ T cells from PBMCs. These receptor sequences come from a human donor with multiple sclerosis.

The chain uses TRBV28 and TRBJ2-7; tentative D call: TRBD1 (6 bases). CDR1 is MDHEN and CDR2 is SYDVKM in the germline V gene. With 5 bases removed from V and 2 bases from J, the gap between germline ends came to 16 bases. The CDR3 contains 15 residues. CDR3 coding DNA: TGTGCCAGCAGTATCCTACAGGGTCAGACCTACGAGCAGTACTTC. Protein product: CASSILQGQTYEQYF.

The genes are TRBV12-3 or TRBV12-4 and TRBJ2-5, with 11 bases fitting TRBD1. The junction had 7 bases not matched to a gene; V was cut back by 5 bases and J by 5 bases. The CDR3 is made up of 15 amino acids. CDR3 sequence (DNA): TGTGCCAGCAGTATTTGGACAGGGGGCGGCGAGACCCAGTACTTC. It specifies CASSIWTGGGETQYF.

The gene calls are TRBV9 and TRBJ2-1; 8 bases match TRBD2. The V segment lost 2 bases and the J segment 4 bases; nucleotides outside the gene matches: 5. The CDR3 covers 15 residues. In germline, CDR1 is SGDLS, CDR2 YYNGEE. CDR3 in DNA: TGTGCCAGCAGCGTGACGGGGGGGCATTACAATGAGCAGTTCTTC. Its protein is CASSVTGGHYNEQFF.

The rearrangement links TRBV9 to TRBJ1-5, with D unresolved. Looked up from germline, CDR1 is SGDLS and CDR2 is YYNGEE. The CDR3 covers 15 residues. V shed 0 bases and J shed 6 bases, with 13 bases lying between them. The CDR3, as DNA: TGTGCCAGCAGCGTAGATCCCCGCGCGGGTCAGCCCCAGCATTTT. The encoded protein is CASSVDPRAGQPQHF.

The sample holds one count of this clonotype. This chain links TRBV6-1 with TRBJ1-6; D gene unclear. The length of the CDR3 is 13 residues. CDR1 is MNHNS, CDR2 SASEGT, per germline. The germline V and J ends were trimmed by 2 bases and 8 bases, with 7 bases remaining between them. This chain's CDR3 is CASSERDYSPLHF. CDR3 nucleotides: TGTGCCAGCAGTGAAAGGGATTATTCACCCCTCCACTTT.

The chain recombines TRBV6-2 or TRBV6-3 with TRBJ1-5; D may be TRBD1 (5 bases). Looked up from germline, CDR1 is MNHEY and CDR2 is SVGEGT. Trimming removed 2 bases at V and 6 bases at J, with 5 bases between. CDR3 size: 12 residues. The CDR3 is CASSYQGQPQHF. CDR3 in DNA: TGTGCCAGCAGTTACCAGGGTCAGCCCCAGCATTTT.

V gene TRBV25-1 combines with J gene TRBJ2-3; no reliable D call. Trimming cost V 6 bases and J 2 bases, with 9 bases left between them. The CDR3 totals 13 residues. The germline V gene encodes CDR1 MGHDK and CDR2 SYGVNS. This chain's CDR3 is CASSNSYTDTQYF. Here the CDR3 DNA reads TGTGCCAGCAGCAATTCCTACACAGATACGCAGTATTTT.

The rearrangement uses TRBV20-1 and TRBJ2-1, with a tentative D call TRBD1 (6 bases). The CDR3 extends over 15 amino acids. Trimming removed 6 bases from V and 3 bases from J, with 18 bases in between. Germline assignment: CDR1 DFQATT and CDR2 SNEGSKA (reference sequence). CDR3 amino acids: CSAKRQGRFYNEQFF. As DNA, the CDR3 is TGCAGTGCAAAAAGGCAGGGGCGGTTCTACAATGAGCAGTTCTTC.

The chain links TRBV11-1 to TRBJ1-1, with D unresolved. Trimming pared 8 bases from V and 1 base from J, leaving 8 bases between. Germline V gene lookup returns CDR1 SGHAT and CDR2 FQDESV (reference sequence). This CDR3 contains 12 residues. This chain's CDR3 is CASGEGNTEAFF. The CDR3 nucleotides are TGTGCCAGCGGGGAGGGGAACACTGAAGCTTTCTTT.

V usage is TRBV20-1 and J usage is TRBJ1-5; 7 bases line up with TRBD1. Germline values: CDR1 DFQATT, CDR2 SNEGSKA (reference sequence). The CDR3 covers 18 residues. The trim removed 3 bases at V and 0 bases at J, leaving 14 bases unmatched. The CDR3 DNA reads as TGCAGTGCTAGGGCTCAGGAAACAGGGGCCCTTAGCAATCAGCCCCAGCATTTT. Its protein product is CSARAQETGALSNQPQHF.

This clonotype was counted once. V is TRBV30 and J is TRBJ1-2; no firm D call. In germline, CDR1 is GTSNPN, CDR2 SVGIG (reference sequence). The CDR3 contains 13 residues. V was pared by 2 bases and J by 3 bases, with 10 bases between. The CDR3, as DNA: TGTGCCTGGAGTAGAGAGCGGGACTATGGCTACACCTTC. It is translated as CAWSRERDYGYTF.

The chain joins TRBV19 to TRBJ1-5; no clear D gene. This CDR3 has 16 residues. CDR1 is LNHDA, CDR2 SQIVND, per germline (reference sequence). Trimming stripped 3 bases from V and 7 bases from J, with 19 bases between. CDR3 region: CASSMPRPGRQQPQHF. For the CDR3, the DNA is TGTGCCAGTAGTATGCCCCGACCGGGAAGGCAACAGCCCCAGCATTTT.

The count of this clonotype is one. The chain joins TRBV29-1 to TRBJ2-7, with D possibly being TRBD1 or TRBD2 (5 bases each). Germline loops: CDR1 SQVTM, CDR2 ANQGSEA. V was pared by 0 bases and J by 4 bases, with 19 bases between. The CDR3 is made up of 16 amino acids. For the CDR3, the DNA is TGCAGCGTTGAAGAATCTCGGGGATCATCAGGGTACGAGCAGTACTTC. Translating it yields CSVEESRGSSGYEQYF.

The CDR3 spells CASSSGGSSYEQYF. CDR3 in DNA: TGTGCCAGCAGCTCCGGCGGGAGCTCCTACGAGCAGTACTTC. The chain uses TRBV7-9 and TRBJ2-7; 7 bases line up with TRBD2. CDR1 and CDR2 (germline): SEHNR, FQNEAQ (reference sequence). CDR3 length: 14 amino acids. With 4 bases clipped from V and 0 bases from J, the junction kept 3 bases outside the gene matches. Looking up the rest from reference TRBV7-9 and TRBJ2-7 gives the full variable domain: DTGVSQNPRHKITKRGQNVTFRCDPISEHNRLYWYRQTLGQGPEFLTYFQNEAQLEKSRLLSDRFSAERPKGSFSTLEIQRTEQGDSAMYLCASSSGGSSYEQYFGPGTRLTVT.

This rearrangement joins TRBV5-1 to TRBJ2-5; TRBD2 matches at 14 bases. The germline CDR1 and CDR2 sequences are SGHRS and YFSETQ. This CDR3 spans 15 amino acids. Losses at the gene ends were 4 bases for V and 5 bases for J; bases not matched to a gene: 4. In nucleotides, the CDR3 is TGCGCCAGCAGCGGACTAGCGGGGGGCATGGAGACCCAGTACTTC. Translated: CASSGLAGGMETQYF. Looking up the rest from reference TRBV5-1 and TRBJ2-5 gives the full variable domain: KAGVTQTPRYLIKTRGQQVTLSCSPISGHRSVSWYQQTPGQGLQFLFEYFSETQRNKGNFPGRFSGRQFSNSRSEMNVSTLELGDSALYLCASSGLAGGMETQYFGPGTRLLVL.

The gene calls are TRBV3-1 and TRBJ2-1; D is ambiguous. The germline CDR1 and CDR2 sequences are LGHDT and YNNKEL (reference sequence). CDR3 size: 13 residues. V was shortened by 6 bases and J by 7 bases, with 13 bases between the two germline ends. The CDR3 sequence: CASSRDSRNEQFF. The CDR3 DNA reads TGTGCCAGCAGTCGCGACTCGAGGAATGAGCAGTTCTTC.

The chain joins TRBV30 to TRBJ1-1; D not resolved. CDR1 GTSNPN and CDR2 SVGIG come from the germline V gene (reference sequence). V was clipped by 7 bases and J by 1 base, with 13 bases between them. The CDR3 has 13 residues. The CDR3 DNA reads as TGTGCCTTCCAAAAGGAGACGAACACTGAAGCTTTCTTT. Translation: CAFQKETNTEAFF.

This sequence joins TRBV2 and TRBJ1-2; a possible D gene is TRBD1 (6 bases). CDR3 length: 16 residues. The germline V gene has CDR1 SNHLY and CDR2 FYNNEI. V dropped 8 bases and J dropped 5 bases, with 24 bases sitting between them. The CDR3 nucleotides read TGTGCCAGCGAGGGGCCAGGGGCCTTAGCGCATTATGGCTACACCTTC. Protein product: CASEGPGALAHYGYTF.

The chain combines TRBV29-1 with TRBJ2-7; D may be TRBD1 (6 bases). This CDR3 spans 12 amino acids. Germline CDR1 reads SQVTM; CDR2 reads ANQGSEA. Between the trimmed V and J ends, which lost 2 bases and 6 bases, there was a span of 11 bases. The CDR3, as DNA: TGCAGCGTTGAAACAGGGATTTCCGAGCAGTACTTC. This codes for CSVETGISEQYF.

This clonotype came up once. The J gene is TRBJ2-7, the V gene TRBV4-3; 8 bases fit TRBD1. The CDR3 extends over 15 amino acids. CDR1 and CDR2 (germline): LGHNA, YSLEER. Germline trimming cut 3 bases from V and 4 bases from J; bases unmatched to any gene: 8. The CDR3 protein is CASSQDRQGWYEQYF. CDR3 in DNA: TGCGCCAGCAGCCAGGACCGACAGGGGTGGTACGAGCAGTACTTC.

The J gene is TRBJ2-5, the V gene TRBV20-1; TRBD2 agrees at 16 bases. The V and J ends lost 5 bases and 5 bases, in that order; junction bases with no gene match: 11. The CDR3 is 17 residues long. CDR1 and CDR2 (germline): DFQATT, SNEGSKA (reference sequence). The CDR3 sequence is CSAPSGTSGGARETQYF. The CDR3 nucleotides are TGCAGTGCTCCATCCGGGACTAGCGGGGGGGCCAGGGAGACCCAGTACTTC.

The rearrangement joins TRBV4-3 to TRBJ1-6; D is possibly TRBD1 (6 bases). Germline assignment: CDR1 LGHNA and CDR2 YSLEER. This CDR3 is built from 15 residues. With 1 base removed from V and 6 bases from J, the gap between germline ends came to 10 bases. The CDR3 region has the DNA TGCGCCAGCAGCCAAGTTCCAGGGGCTAATTCACCCCTCCACTTT. Its protein is CASSQVPGANSPLHF.

The chain couples TRBV29-1 to TRBJ1-2; D is undetermined. The CDR3 totals 16 residues. Trimming stripped 1 base from V and 1 base from J, with 16 bases between. Germline loops: CDR1 SQVTM, CDR2 ANQGSEA. The CDR3 nucleotides read TGCAGCGTTGAAGGGGCCATTCGGTTAGTTAACTATGGCTACACCTTC. Amino acid sequence: CSVEGAIRLVNYGYTF.